This entry features one T cell receptor (beta chain) sequence. This sample is part of a study of blood T cell repertoires in COVID-19. Study background: Nucleic acid was either cDNA or gDNA, and it came from T cells, B-cell-depleted T cells, or PBMCs.

With 7 bases clipped from V and 3 bases from J, the junction kept 3 bases outside the gene matches. CDR1 is SGHRS and CDR2 is YFSETQ in the germline V gene. The CDR3 contains 13 residues. In the authors' methods: Estimation of nucleated cell counts relied on the amplification of reference gene primers. Profiled with immunoSEQ multiplex PCR; TCRdb holds only in-frame clones, not every one. V, J and clone size were drawn from that table, and D and trimming were deduced from the DNA. The sample holds around 80,000 clones, roughly 87% seen once. The receptor's source is a man older than 75 with acute or convalescent COVID-19. This chain uses TRBV5-1 with TRBJ1-2, with TRBD1 matching over 10 bases. The sequenced sample consisted of peripheral blood. The CDR3 nucleotides are TGCGCCAGCGGGACAGGGGACGACTATGGCTACACCTTC. Its translation is CASGTGDDYGYTF.